One and the same sample provided the 30 T cell receptor beta chains below, sequenced in a study of CD8 T cells in ankylosing spondylitis. General observations from the study: A TCR beta motif of several highly homologous variants seemed to mark ankylosing spondylitis blood.

TCRdb redid the calling of the 5' RACE reads with MiXCR, one entry per CDR3 protein. Among a few hundred thousand distinct CDR3 sequences, around 24% were seen once, and the ten largest hold roughly a sixth. No cognate antigen is known for these TCRs. Source material: blood, either unsorted or a sorted T cell fraction (not recorded which). These TCRs come from a male donor with ankylosing spondylitis.

The chain uses TRBV7-2 and TRBJ1-2, with D unresolved. The CDR3 contains 12 residues. Germline values: CDR1 SGHTA, CDR2 FQGNSA. The V and J ends lost 0 bases and 7 bases respectively, with 6 bases between them. Here the CDR3 reads CASSLAPGGYTF. The CDR3 DNA follows: TGTGCCAGCAGCTTAGCGCCCGGTGGCTACACCTTC.

The chain is built from TRBV6-1 and TRBJ2-3; D not certain. The CDR3 extends over 14 amino acids. The germline CDR1 and CDR2 sequences are MNHNS and SASEGT. Between the trimmed V and J ends, which lost 8 bases and 1 base, there was a span of 13 bases. The CDR3 nucleotides are TGTGCCAGCCGACCCCTTTCGGGCACAGATACGCAGTATTTT. It specifies CASRPLSGTDTQYF.

This clonotype was detected a few times. The gene calls are TRBV28 and TRBJ1-2; D is uncertain. CDR3 length equals 13 residues. Germline-derived CDR1 and CDR2 are MDHEN and SYDVKM. V gave up 5 bases and J gave up 7 bases, with 14 bases separating them. The CDR3 loop reads CASSKRWGGGYTF. DNA for the CDR3: TGTGCCAGCAGTAAACGCTGGGGAGGTGGCTACACCTTC.

The chain uses TRBV7-3 and TRBJ2-1, with 9 nucleotides matching TRBD2. The CDR3 is 16 amino acids. Germline CDR1 reads SGHTA; CDR2 reads FQGTGA. J gave up 7 bases and V 0 bases, and 7 bases lay outside the gene matches. CDR3 coding DNA: TGTGCCAGCAGCTTAACAATCGCGGGAGGGAGTAATGAGCAGTTCTTC. As protein: CASSLTIAGGSNEQFF.

This clonotype showed up many times. The chain uses TRBV11-1 and TRBJ2-1, with TRBD1 identical over 8 bases. This CDR3 is built from 14 residues. Unmatched junction bases numbered 2, after V lost 7 bases and J lost 0 bases. From germline, CDR1 is SGHAT and CDR2 FQDESV (reference sequence). The DNA for the CDR3 is TGTGCCAGCAAACAGGGGGGCTCCTACAATGAGCAGTTCTTC. Amino acid sequence: CASKQGGSYNEQFF. Full variable domain (remainder filled in from reference TRBV11-1 and TRBJ2-1): EAEVAQSPRYKITEKSQAVAFWCDPISGHATLYWYRQILGQGPELLVQFQDESVVDDSQLPKDRFSAERLKGVDSTLKIQPAELGDSAMYLCASKQGGSYNEQFFGPGTRLTVL.

The J gene is TRBJ2-7, the V gene TRBV30; 9 bases line up with TRBD1. Losses at the gene ends were 0 bases for V and 7 bases for J; bases not matched to a gene: 13. The V gene's germline CDR1 is GTSNPN and CDR2 SVGIG (reference sequence). This CDR3 contains 16 residues. CDR3 DNA: TGTGCCTGGAGTGTACTGCTGGGACAGGGTGTGGGGGAGCAGTACTTC. Protein product: CAWSVLLGQGVGEQYF. Using reference TRBV30 and TRBJ2-7 for the parts outside the CDR3, the full variable domain is SQTIHQWPATLVQPVGSPLSLECTVEGTSNPNLYWYRQAAGRGLQLLFYSVGIGQISSEVPQNLSASRPQDRQFILSSKKLLLSDSGFYLCAWSVLLGQGVGEQYFGPGTRLTVT.

The gene calls are TRBV5-1 and TRBJ2-3, with D perhaps TRBD2 (6 bases). V was clipped by 4 bases and J by 1 base, with 13 bases between them. CDR1 is SGHRS and CDR2 is YFSETQ in the germline V gene. This CDR3 spans 15 amino acids. The CDR3 is CASSPLGEGTDTQYF. CDR3 in DNA: TGCGCCAGCAGCCCCCTAGGGGAGGGCACAGATACGCAGTATTTT.

This clonotype was recorded only once. V and J are TRBV20-1 and TRBJ2-7; no definite D call. CDR3 length: 12 amino acids. Germline CDR1 and CDR2: DFQATT and SNEGSKA (reference sequence). CDR3 amino acids: CRTSKDGHEQYF. The CDR3 bases are TGCAGGACATCAAAGGACGGCCACGAGCAGTACTTC.

The chain carries TRBV10-1 and TRBJ1-5; D is unclear. CDR3 size: 13 residues. Looked up from germline, CDR1 is WNHNN and CDR2 is SYGVQD (reference sequence). Trimming pared 3 bases from V and 4 bases from J, leaving 7 bases between. The DNA for the CDR3 is TGCGCCAGCAGTGATTCCTTAAATCAGCCCCAGCATTTT. Protein product: CASSDSLNQPQHF.

J is TRBJ1-4 and V is TRBV19; 8 bases match TRBD1. Trimming at V came to 1 base and at J to 5 bases, leaving 3 bases not matched to a gene. The germline gives CDR1 LNHDA, CDR2 SQIVND (reference sequence). There are 15 residues in the CDR3. CDR3 nucleotides: TGTGCCAGTAGTATAGGCCGGACAGGGAATGAAAAACTGTTTTTT. As protein: CASSIGRTGNEKLFF. The complete variable domain, with remaining parts taken from reference TRBV19 and TRBJ1-4, reads DGGITQSPKYLFRKEGQNVTLSCEQNLNHDAMYWYRQDPGQGLRLIYYSQIVNDFQKGDIAEGYSVSREKKESFPLTVTSAQKNPTAFYLCASSIGRTGNEKLFFGSGTQLSVL.

The gene calls are TRBV19 and TRBJ2-7, with D perhaps matching TRBD2 (5 bases). Deletions cut 3 bases from V and 6 bases from J, with 18 bases between. Germline CDR1 LNHDA, CDR2 SQIVND (reference sequence). This CDR3 has 15 residues. CDR3: CASSMGTRIAGEQYF. CDR3 sequence (DNA): TGTGCCAGTAGTATGGGAACCCGAATCGCGGGCGAGCAGTACTTC. Supplemented by reference TRBV19 and TRBJ2-7, the full variable domain reads DGGITQSPKYLFRKEGQNVTLSCEQNLNHDAMYWYRQDPGQGLRLIYYSQIVNDFQKGDIAEGYSVSREKKESFPLTVTSAQKNPTAFYLCASSMGTRIAGEQYFGPGTRLTVT.

The table lists this clonotype with many counts. V usage is TRBV2 and J usage is TRBJ1-5; D unclear. The CDR3 consists of 13 residues. V was clipped by 2 bases and J by 2 bases, with 4 bases between them. Per germline, CDR1 SNHLY and CDR2 FYNNEI. DNA of the CDR3: TGTGCCAGCAGTGAACAGGGCAATCAGCCCCAGCATTTT. It yields the protein CASSEQGNQPQHF. The whole variable domain, remainder taken from reference TRBV2 and TRBJ1-5, is EPEVTQTPSHQVTQMGQEVILRCVPISNHLYFYWYRQILGQKVEFLVSFYNNEISEKSEIFDDQFSVERPDGSNFTLKIRSTKLEDSAMYFCASSEQGNQPQHFGDGTRLSIL.

The chain couples TRBV6-2 or TRBV6-3 to TRBJ2-3; no clear D. The CDR3 is made up of 13 amino acids. CDR1 is MNHEY and CDR2 is SVGEGT in the germline V gene. V was trimmed by 7 bases and J by 4 bases, leaving 12 bases between them. CDR3 amino acids: CASTPRVADTQYF. CDR3 nucleotides: TGTGCCAGCACCCCTCGAGTGGCAGATACGCAGTATTTT.

This clonotype turned up a few times. The chain couples TRBV11-2 to TRBJ2-3; D ambiguous. CDR1 and CDR2 from the germline V gene are SGHAT and FQNNGV. The CDR3 runs to 14 residues. Deletions cut 3 bases from V and 2 bases from J, with 9 bases between. The CDR3: CASSFTLPTDTQYF. Here the CDR3 DNA reads TGTGCCAGCAGCTTTACTCTCCCCACAGATACGCAGTATTTT.

This clonotype has at least ten counts. The V gene is TRBV29-1, the J gene TRBJ1-2; 7 nucleotides line up with TRBD1. The CDR3 sequence is 13 residues long. Germline V CDR1 and CDR2: SQVTM, ANQGSEA. V was clipped by 2 bases and J by 5 bases; unmatched bases: 5. The CDR3 region has the DNA TGCAGCGTTGAAAAGGGACAGTCTTATGGCTACACCTTC. Amino acids: CSVEKGQSYGYTF.

The table lists this clonotype with a few counts. This chain links TRBV5-1 with TRBJ2-3, with 7 bases lining up with TRBD2. Trimming cost V 0 bases and J 2 bases; bases outside gene matches: 15. Germline CDR1 and CDR2: SGHRS and YFSETQ. The CDR3 contains 19 residues. The CDR3 coding sequence is TGCGCCAGCAGCTTGGCCTTGGGGCTACGCGGGAGTTACACAGATACGCAGTATTTT. Translated, it gives CASSLALGLRGSYTDTQYF. The whole variable domain, remainder taken from reference TRBV5-1 and TRBJ2-3, is KAGVTQTPRYLIKTRGQQVTLSCSPISGHRSVSWYQQTPGQGLQFLFEYFSETQRNKGNFPGRFSGRQFSNSRSEMNVSTLELGDSALYLCASSLALGLRGSYTDTQYFGPGTRLTVL.

Written as DNA, the CDR3 is TGTGCCAGCAGGTTTGCTAGCGGGAGTCACGGGGAGCTGTTTTTT. It translates to CASRFASGSHGELFF. The chain combines TRBV12-3 or TRBV12-4 with TRBJ2-2, with 10 nucleotides matching TRBD2. CDR3 length: 15 residues. V gave up 6 bases and J gave up 7 bases; unmatched junction bases: 8.

This rearrangement joins TRBV6-1 to TRBJ2-3, with D maybe TRBD2 (6 bases). The CDR3 runs 15 residues. In germline, CDR1 is MNHNS, CDR2 SASEGT. Trimming removed 8 bases from V and 3 bases from J, with 18 bases in between. DNA of the CDR3: TGTGCCAGCTCCCTGGGGGGAGACGGAACAGATACGCAGTATTTT. This sequence encodes CASSLGGDGTDTQYF.

The chain has TRBV15 and TRBJ2-7, with 7 bases fitting TRBD2. Unmatched junction bases numbered 5, after V lost 0 bases and J lost 3 bases. Germline V CDR1 and CDR2: LNHNV, YYDKDF (reference sequence). The CDR3 covers 15 residues. DNA of the CDR3: TGTGCCACCAGCAGAGATTCCGGGAGGATCTACGAGCAGTACTTC. Translation gives CATSRDSGRIYEQYF. Complete variable domain (other parts from reference TRBV15 and TRBJ2-7): DAMVIQNPRYQVTQFGKPVTLSCSQTLNHNVMYWYQQKSSQAPKLLFHYYDKDFNNEADTPDNFQSRRPNTSFCFLDIRSPGLGDTAMYLCATSRDSGRIYEQYFGPGTRLTVT.

The chain uses TRBV12-3 or TRBV12-4 and TRBJ2-7; 7 bases agree with TRBD2. Trimming at V came to 1 base and at J to 1 base, leaving 13 bases not matched to a gene. The CDR3 covers 18 residues. The CDR3 region is CASSLVRGPGSGSYEQYF. CDR3 nucleotide sequence: TGTGCCAGCAGTTTAGTCCGGGGACCGGGTAGCGGGTCCTACGAGCAGTACTTC.

The table lists this clonotype with a few counts. The chain combines TRBV10-3 with TRBJ2-2; D is perhaps TRBD1 (6 bases). Germline values: CDR1 ENHRY, CDR2 SYGVKD. V was cut by 7 bases and J by 1 base, with 13 bases left in between. This CDR3 is built from 15 residues. CDR3 in DNA: TGTGCCATCAAAGACGCCAGGGGGAACACCGGGGAGCTGTTTTTT. Its protein is CAIKDARGNTGELFF.

V is TRBV18 and J is TRBJ2-7; 9 nucleotides match TRBD2. CDR1 and CDR2 (germline): KGHSH, LQKENI. Trimming took 0 bases from V and 5 from J; bases not matched to a gene: 11. This CDR3 has 17 residues. The CDR3 here is CASSPPSVLAGPHEQYF. CDR3 DNA sequence: TGTGCCAGCTCACCACCGAGCGTCCTAGCGGGACCCCACGAGCAGTACTTC.

This sequence joins TRBV5-5 and TRBJ2-2; 11 nucleotides line up with TRBD2. The V segment lost 3 bases and the J segment 7 bases; nucleotides outside the gene matches: 5. This CDR3 has 15 amino acids. In germline, CDR1 is SGHKS, CDR2 YYEKEE (reference sequence). The CDR3 sequence: CASSSGLAELGELFF. CDR3 in DNA: TGTGCCAGCAGCTCGGGACTAGCGGAACTCGGGGAGCTGTTTTTT.

There are a few counts of this clonotype. The V gene is TRBV7-2, the J gene TRBJ1-2; D perhaps matches TRBD1 (6 bases). CDR3 length: 14 amino acids. V was shortened by 7 bases and J by 7 bases, with 19 bases between the two germline ends. Germline V CDR1 and CDR2: SGHTA, FQGNSA. The CDR3 spells CASTPEGGFGGYTF. The CDR3 coding sequence is TGTGCCAGCACTCCCGAAGGGGGTTTCGGTGGCTACACCTTC.

This clonotype was counted between two and nine times. The chain is built from TRBV27 and TRBJ2-7; 11 bases align to TRBD2. V shed 2 bases and J 4 bases; nucleotides not matched to a gene: 7. The CDR3 runs to 16 residues. Per the germline V gene, CDR1 is MNHEY and CDR2 is SMNVEV (reference sequence). CDR3 coding DNA: TGTGCCAGCAGTTTAAGGCCGACTAGCGGGAAATACGAGCAGTACTTC. Protein: CASSLRPTSGKYEQYF.

This clonotype has just one count. The genes are TRBV5-1 and TRBJ1-3; no clear D gene. The length of the CDR3 is 16 residues. The germline CDR1 and CDR2 sequences are SGHRS and YFSETQ. The ends were cut back, 0 bases at V and 0 bases at J, with 10 bases in the middle. The CDR3 DNA reads as TGCGCCAGCAGCTTGGGACCGAATAGCTCTGGAAACACCATATATTTT. Encoded protein: CASSLGPNSSGNTIYF.

The chain couples TRBV20-1 to TRBJ2-7; D perhaps matches TRBD2 (6 bases). In germline, CDR1 is DFQATT, CDR2 SNEGSKA (reference sequence). CDR3 length: 13 amino acids. V was shortened by 0 bases and J by 4 bases, with 10 bases between the two germline ends. The CDR3 region has the DNA TGCAGTGCTAGAGATGGAGGGAATTACGAGCAGTACTTC. It translates to CSARDGGNYEQYF.

This rearrangement joins TRBV7-9 to TRBJ2-1, with TRBD2 matching 7 bases. This CDR3 has 16 residues. The J segment lost 0 bases and the V segment lost 0 bases, leaving 2 bases of the junction unmatched. The germline V gene encodes CDR1 SEHNR and CDR2 FQNEAQ (reference sequence). Here the CDR3 reads CASSLAAGVSYNEQFF. Here the CDR3 DNA reads TGTGCCAGCAGCTTAGCGGCGGGGGTCTCCTACAATGAGCAGTTCTTC.

This chain connects TRBV5-1 to TRBJ2-1, with TRBD1 identical over 8 bases. V shed 0 bases and J 4 bases; nucleotides not matched to a gene: 3. Per the germline V gene, CDR1 is SGHRS and CDR2 is YFSETQ. The CDR3 length is 15 residues. The CDR3 nucleotides read TGCGCCAGCAGCTTGGGGACAGGGTATTACAATGAGCAGTTCTTC. Amino acids: CASSLGTGYYNEQFF.

Ten or more counts support this clonotype. The chain uses TRBV12-3 or TRBV12-4 and TRBJ2-7; no definite D call. The CDR3 sequence is 13 residues long. Trimming removed 6 bases at V and 2 bases at J, with 11 bases between. DNA for the CDR3: TGTGCCAGCAGGGCCTCCGCCACCTACGAGCAGTACTTC. As protein: CASRASATYEQYF.